The clone carrying this TCR beta chain was counted ten times or more. The antigen remains undetermined. TCR beta libraries were made by quantitative 5'-RACE with molecular barcodes. TCRdb re-called the 5' RACE reads through MiXCR, storing one row per CDR3 protein. The sample gives some 700,000 distinct CDR3 sequences, about 20% of which show up once; about a fifth is in the top ten. These data are taken from a study of CD8 T cells in ankylosing spondylitis. Study-wide findings and caveats: Matched ankylosing spondylitis synovial fluid reportedly contained a significantly enriched population of disease-linked clones. Earlier studies detected some motif variants in reactive arthritis synovial fluid and blood. Roughly 8 highly homologous variants made up a TCR beta motif that seemed to typify ankylosing spondylitis blood. The disease-linked clones had a CD8+ phenotype and low blood frequencies.

Trimming took 3 bases from V and 0 from J, leaving 11 bases between them. Germline V lookup: CDR1 MGHRA, CDR2 YSYEKL. The CDR3 totals 15 residues. Sequenced sample: blood, either unsorted or a sorted T cell fraction (not recorded which). The rearrangement joins TRBV4-1 to TRBJ1-2; D ambiguous. The TCR sequence derives from a male donor with ankylosing spondylitis. As DNA, the CDR3 is TGCGCCAGCAGCCACAGGTCCCCGACTAACTATGGCTACACCTTC. Translating gives CASSHRSPTNYGYTF.